These T cell receptor beta chains were read from a single sample in a study of T cell changes during pregnancy in multiple sclerosis. Measured with immunoSEQ multiplex PCR; TCRdb has only the in-frame clones, and not every one. This table holds tens of thousands of clones, 88% found once. This material consisted of CD4+ T cells from peripheral blood mononuclear cells, taken in the first trimester of pregnancy. Every receptor here comes from a female donor in good health, enrolled as a control in a pregnancy study. Both conserved end residues are part of each CDR3. The D gene is left open where the match is weak. Expanded clones are given a class, and other clones once, few, many or no size at all.

D gene,J gene,clone size,V gene,CDR3 protein,CDR3 DNA
NA,TRBJ1-5,NA,TRBV19,CASTRGRSNQPQHF,TGTGCCAGTACAAGAGGGAGGAGCAATCAGCCCCAGCATTTT
NA,TRBJ2-2,NA,TRBV5-4,CASSSPPGDTGELFF,TGTGCCAGCAGCTCACCCCCCGGGGACACCGGGGAGCTGTTTTTT
NA,TRBJ2-1,NA,TRBV4-1,CASSPVTVHEQFF,TGCGCCAGCAGCCCGGTAACGGTGCATGAGCAGTTCTTC
NA,TRBJ2-1,NA,TRBV30,CALYQPEGVSHEQFF,TGTGCCCTCTACCAACCAGAGGGGGTGTCTCATGAGCAGTTCTTC
NA,TRBJ1-3,NA,TRBV7-3,CASSSTSTSTIYF,TGTGCCAGCAGCTCTACGAGTACCTCCACCATATATTTT
TRBD1,TRBJ2-7,NA,TRBV23-1,CASRDRGPSYEQYF,TGCGCCAGCCGCGACAGGGGGCCTTCCTACGAGCAGTACTTC
TRBD1,TRBJ2-3,NA,TRBV19,CASSGNPGQGTPSTDTQYF,TGTGCCAGTAGTGGTAACCCGGGACAGGGAACCCCTAGCACAGATACGCAGTATTTT
NA,TRBJ1-4,NA,TRBV5-1,CASRDLSGASTNEKLFF,TGCGCCAGCCGCGATCTGTCAGGGGCTTCAACTAATGAAAAACTGTTTTTT
TRBD1,TRBJ1-2,NA,TRBV5-6,CASSGDRGSNYGYTF,TGTGCCAGCAGCGGAGACAGGGGGTCTAACTATGGCTACACCTTC
TRBD1,TRBJ2-1,NA,TRBV6-5,CASSPRDRSYNEQFF,TGTGCCAGCAGTCCACGGGACAGGAGTTACAATGAGCAGTTCTTC
TRBD1,TRBJ1-6,NA,TRBV6-5,CASSSLTGTGSSPLHF,TGTGCCAGCAGTTCTCTAACCGGGACAGGTAGTTCACCCCTCCACTTT
TRBD1,TRBJ1-6,NA,TRBV6-5,CASSYSTQGLFSPLHF,TGTGCCAGCAGTTACTCGACACAGGGGCTATTTTCACCCCTCCACTTT
NA,TRBJ1-2,NA,TRBV6-5,CASKEGLGGYTF,TGTGCCAGTAAGGAGGGACTAGGAGGCTACACCTTC
NA,TRBJ1-1,NA,TRBV7-9,CASSLVMAPDQAIEAFF,TGTGCCAGCAGCTTAGTAATGGCGCCCGACCAGGCTATTGAAGCTTTCTTT
TRBD2,TRBJ2-1,NA,TRBV5-1,CASSWRGGDNEQFF,TGCGCCAGCAGCTGGCGGGGGGGAGACAATGAGCAGTTCTTC
TRBD2,TRBJ2-3,NA,TRBV7-2,CASNLRLAGDTQYF,TGTGCCAGCAACCTCCGACTAGCGGGTGATACGCAGTATTTT
NA,TRBJ1-2,NA,TRBV6-1,CASTRQSTNYGYTF,TGTGCCAGCACTCGACAGAGTACTAACTATGGCTACACCTTC
TRBD1,TRBJ1-5,NA,TRBV5-1,CASSTDGQGNQPQHF,TGCGCCAGCAGCACAGATGGACAGGGGAATCAGCCCCAGCATTTT
TRBD1,TRBJ1-2,NA,TRBV7-2,CASSLGQGNYGYTF,TGTGCCAGCAGCTTAGGACAGGGTAACTATGGCTACACCTTC
TRBD1,TRBJ1-4,few,TRBV7-9,CASSTSTGSQEKLFF,TGTGCCAGCAGCACCTCGACAGGGAGTCAGGAAAAACTGTTTTTT
NA,TRBJ2-1,once,TRBV7-3,CASSRDYNEQFF,TGTGCCAGCAGTCGGGATTACAATGAGCAGTTCTTC
TRBD1,TRBJ2-7,once,TRBV18,CASSSSGGTYEQYF,TGTGCCAGCTCATCCTCAGGGGGAACCTACGAGCAGTACTTC
NA,TRBJ2-5,NA,TRBV5-5,CASSLGRGTYQETQYF,TGTGCCAGCAGCTTGGGCCGGGGGACGTACCAAGAGACCCAGTACTTC
TRBD1,TRBJ2-7,once,TRBV5-8,CASSLGTGVGEQYF,TGTGCCAGCAGCTTAGGGACAGGGGTAGGCGAGCAGTACTTC
TRBD2,TRBJ2-1,NA,TRBV30,CAWSRRGGAFGDNEQFF,TGTGCCTGGAGTCGTCGCGGGGGGGCGTTTGGCGACAATGAGCAGTTCTTC
TRBD1,TRBJ2-1,NA,TRBV7-2,CASSSRRQGTEQFF,TGTGCCAGCAGCTCACGCCGACAGGGAACTGAGCAGTTCTTC
TRBD1,TRBJ1-1,NA,TRBV5-1,CASSLWTGREGTEAFF,TGCGCCAGCAGCCTCTGGACAGGGCGAGAGGGCACTGAAGCTTTCTTT
NA,TRBJ1-1,few,TRBV30,CAWSVRTALGAFF,TGTGCCTGGAGTGTAAGGACAGCTCTCGGAGCTTTCTTT
NA,TRBJ2-5,NA,TRBV7-3,CASSLTLSDETQYF,TGTGCCAGCAGCTTAACTTTAAGCGACGAGACCCAGTACTTC
NA,TRBJ1-1,NA,TRBV4-1,CASSPQPTGLNTEAFF,TGCGCCAGCAGCCCCCAGCCCACAGGCTTGAACACTGAAGCTTTCTTT
TRBD2,TRBJ2-7,NA,TRBV2,CASSYTAGTSGGTYEQYF,TGTGCCAGCAGCTACACAGCCGGGACTAGCGGGGGAACCTACGAGCAGTACTTC
NA,TRBJ1-2,NA,TRBV19,CASSIGPGGAYGYTF,TGTGCCAGTAGTATTGGTCCCGGTGGGGCGTATGGCTACACCTTC
TRBD2,TRBJ2-5,NA,TRBV19,CASSIRPSGGFETQYF,TGTGCCAGTAGTATCCGCCCTAGCGGGGGTTTCGAGACCCAGTACTTC
TRBD1,TRBJ1-2,NA,TRBV5-4,CASSAGTVANYGYTF,TGTGCCAGCAGCGCCGGGACAGTCGCTAACTATGGCTACACCTTC
NA,TRBJ1-2,NA,TRBV5-4,CASSGTLNYGYTF,TGTGCCAGCAGCGGGACATTGAACTATGGCTACACCTTC
NA,TRBJ1-1,NA,TRBV2,CASTKEAGMTTEAFF,TGTGCCAGCACCAAGGAAGCGGGTATGACCACTGAAGCTTTCTTT
TRBD2,TRBJ2-1,NA,TRBV10-3,CAIRQGLAGASGEQFF,TGTGCCATCAGGCAGGGACTAGCGGGGGCCTCTGGTGAGCAGTTCTTC
NA,TRBJ1-1,NA,TRBV7-9,CASSLAGTHEAFF,TGTGCCAGCAGCTTAGCGGGGACACATGAAGCTTTCTTT
NA,TRBJ2-7,NA,TRBV7-2,CASSQAANWGEQYF,TGTGCCAGCAGCCAAGCGGCCAACTGGGGCGAGCAGTACTTC
TRBD1,TRBJ1-5,once,TRBV7-9,CASSPYTWDRGPNQPQHF,TGTGCCAGCAGCCCTTATACCTGGGACAGGGGGCCCAATCAGCCCCAGCATTTT
TRBD1,TRBJ1-2,NA,TRBV19,CASSIGQDNYGYTF,TGTGCCAGTAGTATCGGACAGGATAACTATGGCTACACCTTC
TRBD2,TRBJ2-7,NA,TRBV7-2,CASSVSGVSSYEQYF,TGTGCCAGCAGCGTTAGCGGGGTGAGCTCCTACGAGCAGTACTTC
NA,TRBJ1-1,NA,TRBV2,CASSEIGQLEAFF,TGTGCCAGCAGTGAGATTGGGCAGCTTGAAGCTTTCTTT
TRBD1,TRBJ1-1,NA,TRBV6-5,CASTSMTGGEAFF,TGTGCCAGCACCTCTATGACAGGGGGTGAAGCTTTCTTT
NA,TRBJ1-4,NA,TRBV13,CASRRLANEKLFF,TGTGCCAGCAGGCGGTTGGCTAATGAAAAACTGTTTTTT
TRBD2,TRBJ2-1,NA,TRBV18,CASSRRTSGVPNEQFF,TGTGCCAGCTCACGGAGGACTAGCGGGGTTCCCAATGAGCAGTTCTTC
NA,TRBJ2-1,NA,TRBV18,CASSPRGEQFF,TGTGCCAGCTCACCAAGGGGTGAGCAGTTCTTC
NA,TRBJ1-3,NA,TRBV6-6,CASSTNGNTIYF,TGTGCCAGCAGTACAAACGGAAACACCATATATTTT
TRBD2,TRBJ2-5,NA,TRBV7-8,CASSLGGTSGGFGETQYF,TGTGCCAGCAGCTTAGGGGGGACTAGCGGGGGATTCGGGGAGACCCAGTACTTC
NA,TRBJ2-5,NA,TRBV4-2,CASSQEGGGPETQYF,TGTGCCAGCAGCCAAGAAGGGGGGGGCCCCGAGACCCAGTACTTC
NA,TRBJ2-1,NA,TRBV21-1,CASRSSGGKQFF,TGTGCCAGCAGGTCTAGCGGGGGGAAGCAGTTCTTC
TRBD1,TRBJ1-2,NA,TRBV6-5,CASRRTGVYGYTF,TGTGCCAGCAGACGGACAGGTGTTTATGGCTACACCTTC
TRBD1,TRBJ1-4,NA,TRBV19,CASSTGTGETNEKLFF,TGTGCCAGTAGTACCGGGACAGGGGAAACTAATGAAAAACTGTTTTTT
TRBD2,TRBJ2-1,NA,TRBV4-2,CASSQELAGGDYEQFF,TGTGCCAGCAGCCAAGAACTAGCGGGGGGTGACTATGAGCAGTTCTTC